The entry that follows covers one TCR beta chain sequence. Deletions cut 0 bases from V and 9 bases from J, with 13 bases between. Germline CDR1 SGDLS, CDR2 YYNGEE. The CDR3 runs to 14 residues. This record comes from a study of PD-1 blockade in mismatch repair-deficient tumors. Libraries were prepared by immunoSEQ multiplex PCR; TCRdb keeps only in-frame clonotypes and omits some of them. The table has roughly 45,000 clones, more than 65% seen once; the top ten hold around 3.5%. V is TRBV9 and J is TRBJ1-3, with D hard to call. Sequences were derived from PBMCs, sampled before pembrolizumab treatment. The receptor comes from an adult with mismatch repair-deficient cancer. The DNA of the CDR3 is TGTGCCAGCAGCGTAGTTATGGGCCGGGGCACCATATATTTT. Translation: CASSVVMGRGTIYF.